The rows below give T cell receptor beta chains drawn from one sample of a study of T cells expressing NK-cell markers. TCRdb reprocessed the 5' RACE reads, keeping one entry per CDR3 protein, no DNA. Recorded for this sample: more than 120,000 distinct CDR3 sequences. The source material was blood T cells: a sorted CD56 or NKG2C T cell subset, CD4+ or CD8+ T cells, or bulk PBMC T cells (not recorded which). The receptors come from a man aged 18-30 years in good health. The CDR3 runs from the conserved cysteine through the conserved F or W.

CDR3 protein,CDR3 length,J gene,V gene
CASRDSPYQETQYF,14,TRBJ2-5,TRBV11-2
CSVDWGQGPDTQYF,14,TRBJ2-3,TRBV29-1
CSARDPLDSYNEQFF,15,TRBJ2-1,TRBV20-1
CSVRLAGGLDEQFF,14,TRBJ2-1,TRBV29-1
CSAREGYMLETSPLHF,16,TRBJ1-6,TRBV20-1
CAWIEGYEQYF,11,TRBJ2-7,TRBV30
CASSLAKATSTDTQYF,16,TRBJ2-3,TRBV5-7
CASKRGRTTTDTQYF,15,TRBJ2-3,TRBV7-9
CASSFGRVLDLEAFF,15,TRBJ1-1,TRBV7-8
CASSLRQNTGELFF,14,TRBJ2-2,TRBV28
CASSSGDGRNTEAFF,15,TRBJ1-1,TRBV5-1
CASSPEIGTYLQFWQFF,17,TRBJ2-1,TRBV6-1
CAISESAGLYEQYF,14,TRBJ2-7,TRBV10-3
CASSEEPAGIDEQFF,15,TRBJ2-1,TRBV6-1
CASSLMRGQDEKLFF,15,TRBJ1-4,TRBV12-3/TRBV12-4
CASSDIQGYTEAFF,14,TRBJ1-1,TRBV6-1
CASSKPGQYNEQFF,14,TRBJ2-1,TRBV21-1
CASSQKRLAGTYNEQFF,17,TRBJ2-1,TRBV5-6
CASRQNRGRSYEQYF,15,TRBJ2-7,TRBV28
CASSSQIAASGSGEQFF,17,TRBJ2-1,TRBV7-8
CASSLLPARFGEQYF,15,TRBJ2-7,TRBV7-3
CASHNYGQAEQFF,13,TRBJ2-1,TRBV2